The sequence of this T cell receptor beta chain was determined in a study of OX40 agonist ivuxolimab in advanced cancers. Study summary: It was permissible to have had prior anti-PD-1, anti-PD-L1 or anti-CTLA-4 therapy, and more than 30% had some.

Whole-study results and caveats: Low normalized clonal expansion also occurred in some nonresponding patients. Some of the lowest clonal expansion was seen in partial responders at 0.1-3.0 mg/kg.

For this clone: Its specificity is unknown.

Measured with immunoSEQ multiplex PCR; TCRdb has only the in-frame clones, and not every one. The profile shows roughly 60,000 clones, 85% of them singletons. Trimming at V came to 6 bases and at J to 5 bases, leaving 1 base not matched to a gene. CDR3 length: 13 residues. CDR1 is LNHDA and CDR2 is SQIVND in the germline V gene (reference sequence). Samples were taken at baseline and on day 1 of cycles 4 and 7. This specimen was CD4+ or CD8+ T cells sorted from blood, taken in a trial of the OX40 agonist ivuxolimab. This sequence originates from an adult with an advanced solid tumor such as melanoma, head and neck, liver or kidney cancer. This chain links TRBV19 with TRBJ1-5; TRBD1 matches at 10 bases. DNA of the CDR3: TGTGCCAGTAGAGGGACAGGGGATCAGCCCCAGCATTTT. This codes for CASRGTGDQPQHF. The full variable domain, rest sourced from reference TRBV19 and TRBJ1-5, is DGGITQSPKYLFRKEGQNVTLSCEQNLNHDAMYWYRQDPGQGLRLIYYSQIVNDFQKGDIAEGYSVSREKKESFPLTVTSAQKNPTAFYLCASRGTGDQPQHFGDGTRLSIL.